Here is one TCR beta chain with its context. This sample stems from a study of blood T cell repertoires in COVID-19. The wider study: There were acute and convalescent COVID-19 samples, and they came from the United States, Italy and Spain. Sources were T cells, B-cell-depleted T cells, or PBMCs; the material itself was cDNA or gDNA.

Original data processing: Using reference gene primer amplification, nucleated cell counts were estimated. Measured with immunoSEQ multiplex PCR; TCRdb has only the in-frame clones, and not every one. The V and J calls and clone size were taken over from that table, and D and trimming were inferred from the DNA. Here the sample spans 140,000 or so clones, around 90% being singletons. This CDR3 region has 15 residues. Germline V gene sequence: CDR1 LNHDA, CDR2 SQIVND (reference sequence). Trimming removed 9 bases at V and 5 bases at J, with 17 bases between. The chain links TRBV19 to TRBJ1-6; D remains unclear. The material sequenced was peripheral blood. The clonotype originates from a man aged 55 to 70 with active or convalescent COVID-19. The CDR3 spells CASGLALGNNSPLHF. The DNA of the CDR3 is TGTGCCAGCGGACTCGCCTTAGGGAATAATTCACCCCTCCACTTT. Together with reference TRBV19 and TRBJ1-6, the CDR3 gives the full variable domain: DGGITQSPKYLFRKEGQNVTLSCEQNLNHDAMYWYRQDPGQGLRLIYYSQIVNDFQKGDIAEGYSVSREKKESFPLTVTSAQKNPTAFYLCASGLALGNNSPLHFGNGTRLTVT.